This TCR beta chain was captured in a study of persistence of HIV-infected CD4 T cells. V was trimmed by 5 bases and J by 8 bases, leaving 10 bases between them. The length of the CDR3 is 11 residues. Cells were stimulated with overlapping HIV-1 Gag 15-mer peptides. Sorting of responding CD4+ T cells relied on upregulated CD40 ligand together with CD69. The libraries were made with immunoSEQ version 4 in survey mode. The assay was immunoSEQ multiplex PCR, and TCRdb's table has in-frame clones only and misses some. The sample holds fewer than 40,000 clones; approximately 70% are singletons and the top ten take roughly 1.4%. Worth noting for this clone: Its target is not known.

The source was CD4+ T cells sorted from PBMCs after roughly 18-hour stimulation, collected from a patient who received antiretroviral therapy. The origin of this receptor is an adult man with HIV who was CMV-seropositive. V and J are TRBV12-3 or TRBV12-4 and TRBJ2-7; the D gene is possibly TRBD2 (6 bases). CDR3 protein: CASSREKQQYF. The CDR3 DNA reads TGTGCCAGCAGTCGGGAGAAACAGCAGTACTTC.